These 12 T cell receptor beta chains originate from one sample sequenced in a study of response to subunit inactivated influenza vaccine. TCRdb ran MiXCR on the RT-PCR reads and lists one entry per CDR3 protein. The sample carries 610,000 or so distinct CDR3 sequences, roughly 15% recorded once. Sequenced material: PBMCs from blood, taken 11 to 12 days after vaccination. The origin of the receptors is a man aged 45-65 years who received an inactivated influenza vaccine.

In this sample, this clonotype turned up many times. The chain recombines TRBV27 with TRBJ1-1, with D unresolved. Trimming stripped 6 bases from V and 5 bases from J, with 7 bases between. This CDR3 comprises 11 residues. Germline CDR1 and CDR2: MNHEY and SMNVEV (reference sequence). The CDR3: CASRIGTEAFF. For the CDR3, the DNA is TGTGCCAGCAGGATCGGGACTGAAGCTTTCTTT.

There are a few counts of this clonotype. The CDR3 coding sequence is TGTGCCAGCAGCCAATATCGAGCGAACACTGAAGCTTTCTTT. Protein sequence: CASSQYRANTEAFF. This sequence joins TRBV3-1 and TRBJ1-1; D ambiguous. V gave up 2 bases and J gave up 1 base, with 8 bases separating them. The CDR3 is 14 residues long. Germline loops: CDR1 LGHDT, CDR2 YNNKEL (reference sequence).

In its sample, this clonotype was seen many times. The rearrangement uses TRBV10-3 and TRBJ2-2; 9 bases line up with TRBD2. Losses at the gene ends were 6 bases for V and 5 bases for J; bases not matched to a gene: 7. The CDR3 has 15 residues. Germline V gene data show CDR1 as ENHRY and CDR2 as SYGVKD. CDR3 in amino acids: CAISAGLAWTGELFF. CDR3 bases: TGTGCCATCAGCGCAGGACTAGCGTGGACCGGGGAGCTGTTTTTT.

The V and J genes are TRBV19 and TRBJ1-2; 8 bases align to TRBD1. The CDR3 sequence is 13 residues long. Trimming at V came to 4 bases and at J to 8 bases, leaving 6 bases not matched to a gene. CDR1 is LNHDA and CDR2 is SQIVND in the germline V gene (reference sequence). CDR3 loop: CASSTRQGQGYTF. The CDR3 DNA follows: TGTGCCAGTAGTACACGACAGGGGCAAGGCTACACCTTC. The whole variable domain, remainder taken from reference TRBV19 and TRBJ1-2, is DGGITQSPKYLFRKEGQNVTLSCEQNLNHDAMYWYRQDPGQGLRLIYYSQIVNDFQKGDIAEGYSVSREKKESFPLTVTSAQKNPTAFYLCASSTRQGQGYTFGSGTRLTVV.

Ten or more counts support this clonotype. The V and J genes are TRBV29-1 and TRBJ2-5, with 9 bases matching TRBD1. Per the germline V gene, CDR1 is SQVTM and CDR2 is ANQGSEA. The V and J ends lost 1 base and 7 bases, in that order; junction bases with no gene match: 7. The CDR3 is 14 residues long. The CDR3 bases are TGCAGCGTTGAAGGGAGGACAGGGGATGGGACCCAGTACTTC. Encoded protein: CSVEGRTGDGTQYF.

The CDR3 DNA follows: TGTGCCAGCAGCTTAGCTCCGACAGGGGGGAACACCGGGGAGCTGTTTTTT. Protein: CASSLAPTGGNTGELFF. The gene calls are TRBV11-2 and TRBJ2-2, with TRBD1 identical over 9 bases. J was trimmed by 1 base and V by 1 base; bases with no gene match: 4. The CDR3 runs 17 residues. CDR1 is SGHAT and CDR2 is FQNNGV in the germline V gene.

This rearrangement joins TRBV5-1 to TRBJ1-1, with 7 nucleotides matching TRBD1. CDR1 is SGHRS and CDR2 is YFSETQ in the germline V gene. CDR3 length: 15 residues. The V and J ends lost 4 bases and 0 bases, in that order; junction bases with no gene match: 6. For the CDR3, the DNA is TGCGCCAGCAGCGATCCGGGACAGATGAACACTGAAGCTTTCTTT. This codes for CASSDPGQMNTEAFF.

This clonotype was counted a few times. The chain recombines TRBV7-2 with TRBJ2-3; 11 positions match TRBD2. The V segment lost 6 bases and the J segment 6 bases; nucleotides outside the gene matches: 14. Germline-derived CDR1 and CDR2 are SGHTA and FQGNSA. This CDR3 comprises 17 residues. This CDR3 reads CASSPSPSGGQGDTQYF. The CDR3 nucleotides are TGTGCCAGCAGTCCTTCCCCTAGCGGGGGGCAGGGGGATACGCAGTATTTT.

The V gene is TRBV28, the J gene TRBJ2-2, with D possibly matching TRBD1 (6 bases). This CDR3 has 13 residues. The V gene's germline CDR1 is MDHEN and CDR2 SYDVKM. The V gene lost 1 base and the J gene lost 8 bases, with 8 bases spanning the gap. Written as DNA, the CDR3 is TGTGCCAGCAGTTTATACAGGGTTGGGGAGCTGTTTTTT. Translation gives CASSLYRVGELFF.

This clonotype was seen a few times. V gene TRBV9 combines with J gene TRBJ2-1, with 9 bases that match TRBD2. CDR3 size: 14 residues. Unmatched junction bases numbered 4, after V lost 0 bases and J lost 9 bases. Germline CDR1 reads SGDLS; CDR2 reads YYNGEE. CDR3 sequence reads: CASSVDSGGREQFF. CDR3 DNA: TGTGCCAGCAGCGTAGATAGCGGGGGACGTGAGCAGTTCTTC.

This clonotype was observed a few times. This chain links TRBV4-2 with TRBJ1-4; tentatively, D is TRBD1 (5 bases). This CDR3 has 16 residues. V was clipped by 1 base and J by 7 bases, with 16 bases between them. Germline CDR1 LGHNA, CDR2 YNFKEQ. CDR3 sequence: CASSQGWDLGSEKLFF. CDR3 in DNA: TGTGCCAGCAGCCAAGGATGGGACCTGGGGAGTGAAAAACTGTTTTTT.

The rearrangement uses TRBV20-1 and TRBJ1-2; 9 bases are a match to TRBD1. CDR1 is DFQATT, CDR2 SNEGSKA, per germline (reference sequence). The CDR3 is made up of 13 amino acids. The CDR3, as DNA: TGCAGCAAGAAGGGACAGGGTATCCGTGGCTACACCTTC. Translated, it gives CSKKGQGIRGYTF.